This TCR beta chain was obtained from a study of blood T cell repertoires in COVID-19. For the study at large: Samples of COVID-19 (acute and convalescent) were obtained from the United States, Italy and Spain. Nucleic acid was either cDNA or gDNA, and it came from T cells, B-cell-depleted T cells, or PBMCs.

The CDR3 runs 14 residues. CDR1 SGHRS and CDR2 YFSETQ come from the germline V gene. The trim removed 2 bases at V and 5 bases at J, leaving 4 bases unmatched. Produced via immunoSEQ multiplex PCR; TCRdb's table is partial and in-frame only. The sample contains 55,000 or so clones, 79% of which appear only once. J is TRBJ2-1 and V is TRBV5-1; TRBD2 matches at 7 bases. Sequenced material: peripheral blood. The TCR originated in a man between 60 and 75 years old with acute or convalescent COVID-19. The CDR3: CASSLEGTNNEQFF. CDR3 in DNA: TGCGCCAGCAGCTTAGAAGGGACTAACAATGAGCAGTTCTTC.